This passage covers 29 T cell receptor beta chains from one sample sequenced in a study of somatic mutations in cytotoxic T cells in rheumatoid arthritis. Profiled with immunoSEQ multiplex PCR; TCRdb holds only in-frame clones, not every one. The table lists 18,000 or so clones, around 70% of them singletons. Sequencing used CD8+ T cells sorted from blood. The origin of the receptors is a woman aged 55-70 years in good health.

CDR3 DNA sequence: TGTGCCAGCAGCTTAAGTGATTCCTACGAGCAGTACTTC. It yields the protein CASSLSDSYEQYF. V and J are TRBV7-6 and TRBJ2-7; no definite D call. CDR3 length: 13 amino acids. Trimming removed 2 bases from V and 1 base from J, with 6 bases in between. The germline gives CDR1 SGHVS, CDR2 FNYEAQ.

The genes are TRBV4-1 and TRBJ1-1; D is undetermined. With 0 bases removed from V and 0 bases from J, the gap between germline ends came to 11 bases. This CDR3 region has 16 residues. The germline gives CDR1 MGHRA, CDR2 YSYEKL. The CDR3 DNA follows: TGCGCCAGCAGCCAAGAAGGCCCCGGGCTGAACACTGAAGCTTTCTTT. This translates into CASSQEGPGLNTEAFF.

The gene calls are TRBV10-2 and TRBJ2-2; D is unclear. This CDR3 has 12 amino acids. The germline V and J ends were trimmed by 6 bases and 6 bases, with 8 bases remaining between them. Looked up from germline, CDR1 is WSHSY and CDR2 is SAAADI. This CDR3 is CASRLGAGELFF. The CDR3 region has the DNA TGCGCCAGCAGGCTAGGCGCCGGGGAGCTGTTTTTT.

This chain's CDR3 is CASSLGSGSSGNTIYF. For the CDR3, the DNA is TGTGCCAGCAGCCTAGGCTCAGGGAGCTCTGGAAACACCATATATTTT. V and J are TRBV7-9 and TRBJ1-3, with D perhaps matching TRBD1 (5 bases). V lost 5 bases and J lost 0, with 14 bases in between. There are 16 residues in the CDR3. Per the germline V gene, CDR1 is SEHNR and CDR2 is FQNEAQ (reference sequence).

The chain has TRBV9 and TRBJ2-7, with 16 bases matching TRBD2. The V gene's germline CDR1 is SGDLS and CDR2 YYNGEE. The CDR3 spans 16 residues. V gave up 4 bases and J gave up 6 bases; unmatched junction bases: 7. The CDR3 coding sequence is TGTGCCAGCAGCCCCGGGACTAGCGGGAGGGCAGGCGAGCAGTACTTC. It encodes CASSPGTSGRAGEQYF. Full variable domain (rest looked up from reference TRBV9 and TRBJ2-7): DSGVTQTPKHLITATGQRVTLRCSPRSGDLSVYWYQQSLDQGLQFLIQYYNGEERAKGNILERFSAQQFPDLHSELNLSSLELGDSALYFCASSPGTSGRAGEQYFGPGTRLTVT.

The chain links TRBV6-5 to TRBJ1-1, with D perhaps matching TRBD1 (5 bases). The germline V and J ends were trimmed by 4 bases and 1 base, with 10 bases remaining between them. Germline CDR1 reads MNHEY; CDR2 reads SVGAGI. The CDR3 covers 14 residues. CDR3 sequence: CASSFMTANTEAFF. In DNA form, the CDR3 reads TGTGCCAGCAGTTTTATGACAGCGAACACTGAAGCTTTCTTT.

V and J are TRBV6-1 and TRBJ1-1; D not certain. Germline V gene sequence: CDR1 MNHNS, CDR2 SASEGT. The CDR3 totals 13 residues. Deletions cut 8 bases from V and 0 bases from J, with 10 bases between. In DNA, the CDR3 is TGTGCCAGCCCCACACCTTTGAACACTGAAGCTTTCTTT. Its protein product is CASPTPLNTEAFF.

The chain has TRBV29-1 and TRBJ1-2; D perhaps matches TRBD1 (6 bases). Trimming took 7 bases from V and 0 from J, leaving 12 bases between them. The CDR3 contains 13 residues. Germline V gene lookup returns CDR1 SQVTM and CDR2 ANQGSEA. The CDR3 DNA sequence: TGCAGCGGGGGGCCCGTAGCTAACTATGGCTACACCTTC. Protein product: CSGGPVANYGYTF.

The chain joins TRBV10-3 to TRBJ2-1, with TRBD1 matching 9 bases. The length of the CDR3 is 14 residues. After removal of 11 bases from V and 5 bases from J, the junction contained 10 bases not matched to a gene. Germline V CDR1 and CDR2: ENHRY, SYGVKD. CDR3: CAVLRDRADNEQFF. The DNA for the CDR3 is TGTGCCGTCCTCCGGGACAGGGCCGACAATGAGCAGTTCTTC.

The sample holds a few counts of this clone. The V call is TRBV15, the J call TRBJ1-2, with a tentative D call TRBD1 (6 bases). Trimming removed 8 bases at V and 7 bases at J, with 14 bases between. The V gene's germline CDR1 is LNHNV and CDR2 YYDKDF (reference sequence). The CDR3 extends over 12 amino acids. CDR3 residues: CATGGGPAGYTF. The CDR3 DNA reads as TGTGCCACCGGCGGGGGGCCCGCTGGCTACACCTTC.

The rearrangement links TRBV9 to TRBJ1-1; unclear D gene. Trimming removed 0 bases from V and 1 base from J, with 7 bases in between. This CDR3 is built from 14 residues. Per germline, CDR1 SGDLS and CDR2 YYNGEE. The CDR3, as DNA: TGTGCCAGCAGCGTAGGTCCGCCGAACACTGAAGCTTTCTTT. Amino acid sequence: CASSVGPPNTEAFF.

The rearrangement uses TRBV6-4 and TRBJ2-1; 8 bases agree with TRBD1. V lost 3 bases and J lost 3; bases outside the gene matches: 7. Looked up from germline, CDR1 is MRHNA and CDR2 is SNTAGT. The length of the CDR3 is 16 residues. The CDR3 sequence: CASSEGGQGDYNEQFF. The DNA of the CDR3 is TGTGCCAGCAGTGAAGGAGGACAGGGTGACTACAATGAGCAGTTCTTC.

The V gene is TRBV14, the J gene TRBJ2-7; D not resolved. The V and J ends lost 1 base and 7 bases respectively, with 11 bases between them. The germline V gene has CDR1 SGHDN and CDR2 FVKESK. The CDR3 totals 13 residues. CDR3 in amino acids: CASSQVGLREQYF. In nucleotides, the CDR3 is TGTGCCAGCAGCCAAGTGGGCCTTCGGGAGCAGTACTTC.

CDR3 region: CASSPGTGDYNEQFF. In DNA, the CDR3 is TGTGCCAGCAGCCCCGGGACAGGGGACTACAATGAGCAGTTCTTC. The chain joins TRBV6-5 to TRBJ2-1, with 10 bases fitting TRBD1. The CDR3 length is 15 residues. Trimming at V came to 6 bases and at J to 3 bases, leaving 5 bases not matched to a gene. Germline V gives CDR1 MNHEY, CDR2 SVGAGI.

The chain uses TRBV4-2 and TRBJ2-7, with 8 bases lining up with TRBD2. In germline, CDR1 is LGHNA, CDR2 YNFKEQ. V trimming: 3 bases; J trimming: 2 bases; junction bases outside the gene matches: 6. The CDR3 covers 15 residues. The CDR3 DNA reads as TGTGCCAGCAGCCAGGGAGCGGGGGAACCCTACGAGCAGTACTTC. Translated, it gives CASSQGAGEPYEQYF.

This chain connects TRBV18 to TRBJ2-3; 8 bases align to TRBD2. CDR1 and CDR2 from the germline V gene are KGHSH and LQKENI. The length of the CDR3 is 19 residues. The junction had 16 bases not matched to a gene; V was cut back by 3 bases and J by 2 bases. The CDR3 DNA sequence: TGTGCCAGCTCACCCCGAGACCATCGGGGGGGCCGAAACACAGATACGCAGTATTTT. It specifies CASSPRDHRGGRNTDTQYF.

The CDR3, as DNA: TGTGCCAGCAGCGGGGGTTTTGGGGCAACTAATGAAAAACTGTTTTTT. Its translation is CASSGGFGATNEKLFF. The chain links TRBV9 to TRBJ1-4; no firm D call. Germline V gene sequence: CDR1 SGDLS, CDR2 YYNGEE. There are 16 residues in the CDR3. Trimming pared 3 bases from V and 0 bases from J, leaving 12 bases between.

This rearrangement joins TRBV7-9 to TRBJ1-3; no clear D. Trimming removed 3 bases from V and 4 bases from J, with 4 bases in between. This CDR3 is 12 amino acids long. Germline CDR1 and CDR2: SEHNR and FQNEAQ (reference sequence). CDR3 loop: CASSFRGNTIYF. CDR3 in DNA: TGTGCCAGCAGCTTTAGGGGAAACACCATATATTTT. The whole variable domain, remainder taken from reference TRBV7-9 and TRBJ1-3, is DTGVSQNPRHKITKRGQNVTFRCDPISEHNRLYWYRQTLGQGPEFLTYFQNEAQLEKSRLLSDRFSAERPKGSFSTLEIQRTEQGDSAMYLCASSFRGNTIYFGEGSWLTVV.

This rearrangement joins TRBV7-9 to TRBJ1-1, with 7 bases identical to TRBD1. CDR3 length: 14 amino acids. CDR1 is SEHNR, CDR2 FQNEAQ, per germline (reference sequence). The J segment lost 4 bases and the V segment lost 5 bases, leaving 7 bases of the junction unmatched. The CDR3 region is CASSPTDRVTEAFF. DNA of the CDR3: TGTGCCAGCAGCCCTACTGACAGGGTCACTGAAGCTTTCTTT. Supplemented by reference TRBV7-9 and TRBJ1-1, the full variable domain reads DTGVSQNPRHKITKRGQNVTFRCDPISEHNRLYWYRQTLGQGPEFLTYFQNEAQLEKSRLLSDRFSAERPKGSFSTLEIQRTEQGDSAMYLCASSPTDRVTEAFFGQGTRLTVV.

V gene TRBV7-2 combines with J gene TRBJ2-1; D might be TRBD1 (7 bases). This CDR3 comprises 15 residues. Germline CDR1 is SGHTA and CDR2 is FQGNSA. Trimming stripped 5 bases from V and 4 bases from J, with 15 bases between. This chain's CDR3 is CASSDRGTDYNEQFF. CDR3 coding DNA: TGTGCCAGCAGCGATCGGGGGACAGATTACAATGAGCAGTTCTTC.

This clone was detected only once. V usage is TRBV19 and J usage is TRBJ1-2; possible D gene TRBD1, 5 bases. The CDR3 is 14 residues long. Germline V gene lookup returns CDR1 LNHDA and CDR2 SQIVND (reference sequence). Trimming left V 3 bases short and J 5 bases short, with 13 bases between. CDR3: CASSMAGLNYGYTF. DNA of the CDR3: TGTGCCAGTAGTATGGCGGGGCTAAATTATGGCTACACCTTC.

The J gene is TRBJ2-1, the V gene TRBV13, with 11 bases aligning to TRBD2. The V segment lost 0 bases and the J segment 3 bases; nucleotides outside the gene matches: 1. CDR1 is PRHDT and CDR2 is FYEKMQ in the germline V gene (reference sequence). CDR3 length: 16 amino acids. CDR3 protein: CASSLGGLAGYNEQFF. In nucleotides, the CDR3 is TGTGCCAGCAGCTTAGGTGGACTAGCGGGCTACAATGAGCAGTTCTTC.

This chain joins TRBV7-9 and TRBJ1-4, with D unclear. The V gene lost 1 base and the J gene lost 1 base, with 7 bases spanning the gap. The CDR3 runs to 15 residues. Germline-derived CDR1 and CDR2 are SEHNR and FQNEAQ (reference sequence). CDR3 bases: TGTGCCAGCAGCTTAGGGGTGGGAACTAATGAAAAACTGTTTTTT. It specifies CASSLGVGTNEKLFF.

This clone showed up just a few times. The chain uses TRBV6-1 and TRBJ1-1, with unresolved D. The V end lost 6 bases, the J end lost 4 bases, and 18 bases lay between the germline ends. The CDR3 is 15 residues long. The germline gives CDR1 MNHNS, CDR2 SASEGT. The CDR3 nucleotides read TGTGCCAGCAGGGAAATCAGGTATTCCGGCACTGAAGCTTTCTTT. Translation: CASREIRYSGTEAFF.

V gene TRBV7-9 combines with J gene TRBJ1-2, with 10 bases aligning to TRBD1. The CDR3 contains 17 residues. Germline loops: CDR1 SEHNR, CDR2 FQNEAQ (reference sequence). After removal of 5 bases from V and 3 bases from J, the junction contained 12 bases not matched to a gene. CDR3: CASSLPRQGAVDYGYTF. The CDR3 coding sequence is TGTGCCAGCAGCCTCCCCCGACAGGGGGCAGTGGACTATGGCTACACCTTC. The full variable domain, rest sourced from reference TRBV7-9 and TRBJ1-2, is DTGVSQNPRHKITKRGQNVTFRCDPISEHNRLYWYRQTLGQGPEFLTYFQNEAQLEKSRLLSDRFSAERPKGSFSTLEIQRTEQGDSAMYLCASSLPRQGAVDYGYTFGSGTRLTVV.

The V and J genes are TRBV4-1 and TRBJ1-5; D unclear. This CDR3 spans 14 amino acids. Between the trimmed V and J ends, which lost 0 bases and 7 bases, there was a span of 10 bases. Germline CDR1 reads MGHRA; CDR2 reads YSYEKL. The CDR3 region has the DNA TGCGCCAGCAGCCAAGACGGAGGGCCACAGCCCCAGCATTTT. The encoded protein is CASSQDGGPQPQHF.

The rearrangement uses TRBV27 and TRBJ1-1; no clear D gene. Germline V gene lookup returns CDR1 MNHEY and CDR2 SMNVEV (reference sequence). The germline V and J ends were trimmed by 8 bases and 1 base, with 11 bases remaining between them. The CDR3 is made up of 13 amino acids. The CDR3, as DNA: TGTGCCAGCTCCCTTGACCGGAACACTGAAGCTTTCTTT. It is translated as CASSLDRNTEAFF.

The gene calls are TRBV13 and TRBJ1-2; possible D gene TRBD1, 6 bases. The CDR3 loop spans 15 amino acids. Trimming pared 0 bases from V and 6 bases from J, leaving 14 bases between. Germline V gene lookup returns CDR1 PRHDT and CDR2 FYEKMQ (reference sequence). The CDR3, as DNA: TGTGCCAGCAGCTTAGGCCGGGGGCGTCTAGATGGCTACACCTTC. It yields the protein CASSLGRGRLDGYTF.

This clone has just a few counts. The V gene is TRBV27, the J gene TRBJ1-6, with D perhaps matching TRBD1 (5 bases). Germline CDR1 reads MNHEY; CDR2 reads SMNVEV (reference sequence). CDR3 size: 16 residues. V shed 1 base and J shed 8 bases, with 15 bases lying between them. CDR3 nucleotides: TGTGCCAGCAGTTTATTACAGGCTCTAGGGGATTCACCCCTCCACTTT. It encodes CASSLLQALGDSPLHF.